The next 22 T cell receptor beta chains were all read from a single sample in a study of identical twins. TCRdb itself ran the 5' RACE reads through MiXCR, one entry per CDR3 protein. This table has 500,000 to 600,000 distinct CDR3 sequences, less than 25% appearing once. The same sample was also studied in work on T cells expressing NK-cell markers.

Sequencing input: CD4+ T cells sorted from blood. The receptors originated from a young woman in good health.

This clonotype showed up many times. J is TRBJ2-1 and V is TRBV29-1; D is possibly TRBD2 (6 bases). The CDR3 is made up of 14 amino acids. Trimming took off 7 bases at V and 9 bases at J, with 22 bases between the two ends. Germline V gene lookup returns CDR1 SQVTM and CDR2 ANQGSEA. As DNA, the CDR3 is TGCAGCGCTAGTACCGGGACTCCACGGAGTGAGCAGTTCTTC. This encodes CSASTGTPRSEQFF.

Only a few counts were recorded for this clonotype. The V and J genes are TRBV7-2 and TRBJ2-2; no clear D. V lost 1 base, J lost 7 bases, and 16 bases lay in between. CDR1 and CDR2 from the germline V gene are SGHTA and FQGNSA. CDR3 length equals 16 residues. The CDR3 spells CASSLGFGRQIGELFF. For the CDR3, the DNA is TGTGCCAGCAGCTTAGGTTTCGGAAGGCAAATCGGGGAGCTGTTTTTT.

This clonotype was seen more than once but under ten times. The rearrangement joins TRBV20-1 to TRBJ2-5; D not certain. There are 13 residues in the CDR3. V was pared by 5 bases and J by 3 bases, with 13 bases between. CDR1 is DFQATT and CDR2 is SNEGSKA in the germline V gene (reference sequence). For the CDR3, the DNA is TGCAGTGCTCTCCGGTTTCAGAAAGAGACCCAGTACTTC. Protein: CSALRFQKETQYF.

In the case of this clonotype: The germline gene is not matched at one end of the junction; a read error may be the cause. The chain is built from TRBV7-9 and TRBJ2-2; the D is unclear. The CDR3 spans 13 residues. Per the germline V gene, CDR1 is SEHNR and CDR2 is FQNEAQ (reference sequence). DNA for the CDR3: TGTGCCAGCAGCTTAGTGGAGTATACCGCTCTGATTTTT. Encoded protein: CASSLVEYTALIF. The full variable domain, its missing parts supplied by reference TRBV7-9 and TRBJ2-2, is DTGVSQNPRHKITKRGQNVTFRCDPISEHNRLYWYRQTLGQGPEFLTYFQNEAQLEKSRLLSDRFSAERPKGSFSTLEIQRTEQGDSAMYLCASSLVEYTALIFGEGSRLTVL.

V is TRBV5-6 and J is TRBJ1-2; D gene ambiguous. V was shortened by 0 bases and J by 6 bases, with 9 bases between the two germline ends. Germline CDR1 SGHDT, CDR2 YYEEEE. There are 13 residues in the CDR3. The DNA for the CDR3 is TGTGCCAGCAGCTTGGCCGCTAGGGATGGCTACACCTTC. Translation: CASSLAARDGYTF.

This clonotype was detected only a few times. The DNA for the CDR3 is TGTGCCAGCAGTTACAGGGGAAACGCCGGGGAGCTGTTTTTT. As protein: CASSYRGNAGELFF. The J gene is TRBJ2-2, the V gene TRBV6-2 or TRBV6-3, with a possible D match to TRBD1 (5 bases). The V end was cut by 2 bases, the J end by 6 bases, with 10 bases between. This CDR3 region has 14 residues. Looked up from germline, CDR1 is MNHEY and CDR2 is SVGEGT.

The CDR3 reads CASSPTSGSPDTQYF. The DNA of the CDR3 is TGTGCCAGCTCCCCTACTAGCGGGAGCCCAGATACGCAGTATTTT. This chain uses TRBV18 with TRBJ2-3; TRBD2 matches at 11 bases. The CDR3 is 15 residues long. After removal of 6 bases from V and 4 bases from J, the junction contained 6 bases not matched to a gene. CDR1 and CDR2 from the germline V gene are KGHSH and LQKENI.

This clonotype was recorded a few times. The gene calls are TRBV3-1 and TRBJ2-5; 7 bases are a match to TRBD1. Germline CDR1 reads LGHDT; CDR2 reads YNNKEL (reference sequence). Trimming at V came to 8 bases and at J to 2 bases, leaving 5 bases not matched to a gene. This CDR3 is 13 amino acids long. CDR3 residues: CASGPRGQETQYF. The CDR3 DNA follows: TGTGCCAGCGGCCCCAGGGGGCAAGAGACCCAGTACTTC.

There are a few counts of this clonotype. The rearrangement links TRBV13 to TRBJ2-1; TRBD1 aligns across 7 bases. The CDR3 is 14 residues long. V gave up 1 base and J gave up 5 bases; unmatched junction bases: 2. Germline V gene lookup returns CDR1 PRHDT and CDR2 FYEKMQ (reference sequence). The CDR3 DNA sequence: TGTGCCAGCAGCTTAGTCGGGACAGACAATGAGCAGTTCTTC. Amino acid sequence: CASSLVGTDNEQFF. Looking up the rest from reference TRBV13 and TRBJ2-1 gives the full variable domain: AAGVIQSPRHLIKEKRETATLKCYPIPRHDTVYWYQQGPGQDPQFLISFYEKMQSDKGSIPDRFSAQQFSDYHSELNMSSLELGDSALYFCASSLVGTDNEQFFGPGTRLTVL.

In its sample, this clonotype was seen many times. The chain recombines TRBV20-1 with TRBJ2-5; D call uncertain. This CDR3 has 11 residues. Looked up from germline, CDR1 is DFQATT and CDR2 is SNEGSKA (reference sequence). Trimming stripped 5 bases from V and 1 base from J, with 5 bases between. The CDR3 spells CSARAQETQYF. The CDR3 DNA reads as TGCAGTGCTCGGGCCCAAGAGACCCAGTACTTC.

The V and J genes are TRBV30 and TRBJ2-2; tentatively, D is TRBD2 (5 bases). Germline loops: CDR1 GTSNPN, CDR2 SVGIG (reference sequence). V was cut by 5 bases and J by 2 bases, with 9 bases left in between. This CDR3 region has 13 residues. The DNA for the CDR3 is TGTGCCTGGGGGAGACCTAACACCGGGGAGCTGTTTTTT. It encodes CAWGRPNTGELFF.

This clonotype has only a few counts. CDR3 residues: CASSQDVAGSSSPLHF. CDR3 DNA sequence: TGCGCCAGCAGCCAAGATGTGGCAGGGTCTAGTTCACCCCTCCACTTT. The chain couples TRBV4-3 to TRBJ1-6; TRBD1 is a possible D gene (5 bases). The CDR3 extends over 16 amino acids. CDR1 is LGHNA, CDR2 YSLEER, per germline. V was pared by 0 bases and J by 9 bases, with 15 bases between.

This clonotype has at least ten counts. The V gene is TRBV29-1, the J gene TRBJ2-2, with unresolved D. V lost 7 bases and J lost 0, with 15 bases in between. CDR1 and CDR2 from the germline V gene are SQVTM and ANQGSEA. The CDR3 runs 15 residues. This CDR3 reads CSALSGTANTGELFF. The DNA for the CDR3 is TGCAGCGCTCTCTCCGGAACAGCGAACACCGGGGAGCTGTTTTTT.

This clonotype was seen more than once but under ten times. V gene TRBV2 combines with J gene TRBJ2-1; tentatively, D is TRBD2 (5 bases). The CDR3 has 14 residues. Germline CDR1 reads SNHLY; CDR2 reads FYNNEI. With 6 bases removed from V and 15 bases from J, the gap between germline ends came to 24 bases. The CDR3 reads CASSGLMARTARFF. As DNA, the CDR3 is TGTGCCAGCAGCGGACTTATGGCGAGAACGGCGCGGTTCTTC.

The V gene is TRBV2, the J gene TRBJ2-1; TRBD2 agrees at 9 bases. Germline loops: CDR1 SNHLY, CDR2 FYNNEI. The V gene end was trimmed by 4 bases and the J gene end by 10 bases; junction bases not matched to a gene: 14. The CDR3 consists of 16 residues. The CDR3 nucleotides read TGTGCCAGCAGTGTAAGGCCTGCGGGGGGGGGTGGAGAGCAGTTCTTC. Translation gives CASSVRPAGGGGEQFF.

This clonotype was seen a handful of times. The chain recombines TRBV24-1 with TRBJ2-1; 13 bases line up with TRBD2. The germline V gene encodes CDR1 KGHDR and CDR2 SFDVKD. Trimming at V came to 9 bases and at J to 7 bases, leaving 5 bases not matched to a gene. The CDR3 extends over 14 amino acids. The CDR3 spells CATQGTSGANEQFF. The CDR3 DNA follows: TGTGCCACCCAGGGGACTAGCGGGGCAAATGAGCAGTTCTTC.

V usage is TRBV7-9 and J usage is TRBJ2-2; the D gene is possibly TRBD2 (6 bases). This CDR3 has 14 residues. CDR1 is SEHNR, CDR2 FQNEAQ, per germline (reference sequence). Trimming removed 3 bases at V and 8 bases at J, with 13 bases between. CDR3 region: CASSFGGFKGELFF. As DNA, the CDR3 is TGTGCCAGCAGCTTCGGGGGATTCAAGGGGGAGCTGTTTTTT.

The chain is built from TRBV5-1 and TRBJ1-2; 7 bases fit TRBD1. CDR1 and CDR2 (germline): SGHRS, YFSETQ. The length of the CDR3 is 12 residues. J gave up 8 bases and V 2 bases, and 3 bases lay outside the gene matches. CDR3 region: CASSFQGDGYTF. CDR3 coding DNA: TGCGCCAGCAGCTTCCAGGGGGACGGCTACACCTTC. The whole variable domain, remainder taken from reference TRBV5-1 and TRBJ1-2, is KAGVTQTPRYLIKTRGQQVTLSCSPISGHRSVSWYQQTPGQGLQFLFEYFSETQRNKGNFPGRFSGRQFSNSRSEMNVSTLELGDSALYLCASSFQGDGYTFGSGTRLTVV.

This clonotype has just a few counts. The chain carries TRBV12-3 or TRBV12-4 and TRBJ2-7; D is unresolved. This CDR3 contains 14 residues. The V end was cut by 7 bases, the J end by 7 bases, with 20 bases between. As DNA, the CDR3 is TGTGCCAGCACCCTAGGACGGGTGGGGTTGGAGCAGTACTTC. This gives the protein CASTLGRVGLEQYF.

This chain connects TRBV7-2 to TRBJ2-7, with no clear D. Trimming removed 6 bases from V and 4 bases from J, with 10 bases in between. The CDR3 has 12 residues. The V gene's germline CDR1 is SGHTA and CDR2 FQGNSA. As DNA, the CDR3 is TGTGCCAGCAGAGATAGTGGATACGAGCAGTACTTC. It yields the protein CASRDSGYEQYF.

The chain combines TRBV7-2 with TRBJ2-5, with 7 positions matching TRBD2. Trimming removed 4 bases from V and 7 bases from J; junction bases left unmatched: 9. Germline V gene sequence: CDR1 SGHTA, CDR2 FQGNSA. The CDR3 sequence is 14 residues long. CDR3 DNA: TGTGCCAGCAGCTCCCGGGACTGGGGGGGGACCCAGTACTTC. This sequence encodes CASSSRDWGGTQYF.

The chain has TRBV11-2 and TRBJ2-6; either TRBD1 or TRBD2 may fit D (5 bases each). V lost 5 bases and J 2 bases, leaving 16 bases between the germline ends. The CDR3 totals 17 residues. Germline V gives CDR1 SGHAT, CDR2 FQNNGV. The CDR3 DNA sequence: TGTGCCAGCAGCCGGACACGGGGTAGCGCTGGGGCCAACGTCCTGACTTTC. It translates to CASSRTRGSAGANVLTF.